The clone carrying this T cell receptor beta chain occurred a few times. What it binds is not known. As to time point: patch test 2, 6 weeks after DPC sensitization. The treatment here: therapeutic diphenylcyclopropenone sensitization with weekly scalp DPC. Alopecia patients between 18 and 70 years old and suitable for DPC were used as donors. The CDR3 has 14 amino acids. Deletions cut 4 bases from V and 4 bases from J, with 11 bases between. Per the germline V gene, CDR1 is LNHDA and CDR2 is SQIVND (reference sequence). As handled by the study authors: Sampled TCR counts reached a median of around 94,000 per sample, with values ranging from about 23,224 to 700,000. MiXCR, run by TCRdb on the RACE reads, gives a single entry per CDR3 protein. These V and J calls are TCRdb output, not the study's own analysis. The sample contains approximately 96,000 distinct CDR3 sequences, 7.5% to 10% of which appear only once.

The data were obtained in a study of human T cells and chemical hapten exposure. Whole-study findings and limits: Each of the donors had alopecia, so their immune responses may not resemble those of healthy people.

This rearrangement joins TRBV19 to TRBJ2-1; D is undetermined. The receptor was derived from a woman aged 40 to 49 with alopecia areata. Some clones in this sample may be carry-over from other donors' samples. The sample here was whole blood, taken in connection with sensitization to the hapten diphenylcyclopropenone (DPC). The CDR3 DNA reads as TGTGCCAGTAGTAAGACTCAAAAGTACAATGAGCAGTTCTTC. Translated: CASSKTQKYNEQFF.